This entry lists 29 T cell receptor beta chains sequenced from one sample in a study of persistence of HIV-infected CD4 T cells. The antigens for these receptors are not known. Anti-CD3/anti-CD28 beads served as a nonspecific positive control stimulus. CD4+ T cells upregulating both CD40 ligand and CD69 were sorted as responding cells. This was the immunoSEQ version 4 assay in survey mode. Clones were read by immunoSEQ multiplex PCR, and TCRdb kept only the in-frame ones, dropping some. The sample lists about 37,000 clones, 87% occurring once. Specimen: CD4+ T cells sorted from PBMCs after approximately 18-hour stimulation, collected from a patient who received antiretroviral therapy. All receptors derive from an adult man with HIV who was CMV-seropositive.

This sequence joins TRBV9 and TRBJ1-1; maybe TRBD1 (6 bases). This CDR3 is built from 16 residues. Germline CDR1 is SGDLS and CDR2 is YYNGEE. V lost 3 bases and J 4 bases, leaving 19 bases between the germline ends. The chain's CDR3 is CASSELAEDRTTEAFF. As DNA, the CDR3 is TGTGCCAGCAGCGAATTAGCGGAAGACAGGACCACTGAAGCTTTCTTT.

The CDR3 sequence is CAISNTSSYEQYF. CDR3 DNA sequence: TGTGCCATTTCAAACACGAGCTCCTACGAGCAGTACTTC. This sequence joins TRBV10-3 and TRBJ2-7; no firm D call. The CDR3 totals 13 residues. Trimming removed 9 bases from V and 0 bases from J, with 12 bases in between. Germline lookup yields CDR1 ENHRY and CDR2 SYGVKD.

J is TRBJ1-5 and V is TRBV30; D might be TRBD1 (5 bases). Germline V gene lookup returns CDR1 GTSNPN and CDR2 SVGIG (reference sequence). V shed 5 bases and J shed 6 bases, with 11 bases lying between them. CDR3 size: 12 residues. This CDR3 reads CAWGGKGQPQHF. The CDR3 bases are TGTGCCTGGGGGGGTAAGGGTCAGCCCCAGCATTTT.

The V and J genes are TRBV6-6 and TRBJ2-7; possibly TRBD1 for D (5 bases). V was trimmed by 1 base and J by 6 bases, leaving 7 bases between them. Per the germline V gene, CDR1 is MNHNY and CDR2 is SVGAGI (reference sequence). This CDR3 is built from 12 residues. CDR3 DNA: TGTGCCAGCAGTTACTACAGGACCGAGCAGTACTTC. Encoded protein: CASSYYRTEQYF.

This chain uses TRBV6-5 with TRBJ2-7; D call uncertain. CDR1 MNHEY and CDR2 SVGAGI come from the germline V gene. This CDR3 is 13 amino acids long. Deletions cut 2 bases from V and 3 bases from J, with 8 bases between. The CDR3 DNA is TGTGCCAGCAGTTACCGCAGAGGCTACGAGCAGTACTTC. Its protein product is CASSYRRGYEQYF.

The chain uses TRBV5-6 and TRBJ2-7, with D unclear. Trimming cost V 2 bases and J 4 bases, with 10 bases left between them. Germline CDR1 is SGHDT and CDR2 is YYEEEE. CDR3 length: 13 amino acids. DNA of the CDR3: TGTGCCAGCAGCTTTAGGGATGGGTACGAGCAGTACTTC. Amino acid sequence: CASSFRDGYEQYF.

The V gene is TRBV12-3 or TRBV12-4, the J gene TRBJ2-7; TRBD1 might be the D (6 bases). The V end was cut by 6 bases, the J end by 7 bases, with 13 bases between. The CDR3 length is 12 residues. The CDR3 bases are TGTGCCAGCAGCCACAGGGAGAGGGAGCAGTACTTC. It codes for CASSHREREQYF.

This chain connects TRBV6-1 to TRBJ2-7, with D unclear. Germline V gene sequence: CDR1 MNHNS, CDR2 SASEGT. V gave up 2 bases and J gave up 2 bases, with 4 bases separating them. There are 12 residues in the CDR3. The DNA for the CDR3 is TGTGCCAGCAGTGAATGGACCTACGAGCAGTACTTC. It is translated as CASSEWTYEQYF.

The genes are TRBV6-6 and TRBJ2-5; TRBD2 is a possible D gene (6 bases). The CDR3 loop spans 13 amino acids. V was trimmed by 8 bases and J by 5 bases, leaving 15 bases between them. From germline, CDR1 is MNHNY and CDR2 SVGAGI (reference sequence). The CDR3 DNA reads as TGTGCCAGCTCGCCCGGGGGATACGAGACCCAGTACTTC. The encoded protein is CASSPGGYETQYF.

As concerns this clone: The sample carries other DNA sequences with the same CDR3. The chain combines TRBV29-1 with TRBJ2-6, with D perhaps being TRBD1 or TRBD2 (5 bases each). The CDR3 runs 15 residues. V was clipped by 6 bases and J by 0 bases, with 12 bases between them. Germline values: CDR1 SQVTM, CDR2 ANQGSEA. The CDR3 bases are TGCAGCGTGGGGGACGGCTACTCTGGGGCCAACGTCCTGACTTTC. Translation gives CSVGDGYSGANVLTF.

The rearrangement links TRBV18 to TRBJ2-3; D gene unclear. V was shortened by 5 bases and J by 0 bases, with 9 bases between the two germline ends. The CDR3 length is 14 residues. CDR1 and CDR2 from the germline V gene are KGHSH and LQKENI. In nucleotides, the CDR3 is TGTGCCAGCTCAGGAGCAATAAGCACAGATACGCAGTATTTT. This encodes CASSGAISTDTQYF. Full variable domain (remainder filled in from reference TRBV18 and TRBJ2-3): NAGVMQNPRHLVRRRGQEARLRCSPMKGHSHVYWYRQLPEEGLKFMVYLQKENIIDESGMPKERFSAEFPKEGPSILRIQQVVRGDSAAYFCASSGAISTDTQYFGPGTRLTVL.

The chain uses TRBV11-3 and TRBJ2-1; D is unclear. CDR1 is SGHNT and CDR2 is YENEEA in the germline V gene. This CDR3 is built from 13 residues. Trimming left V 0 bases short and J 7 bases short, with 7 bases between. The CDR3 DNA sequence: TGTGCCAGCAGCTTAGATCTTACTAATGAGCAGTTCTTC. This codes for CASSLDLTNEQFF.

The chain couples TRBV30 to TRBJ2-1; possibly TRBD2 for D (6 bases). Trimming removed 4 bases from V and 1 base from J, with 23 bases in between. The CDR3 extends over 18 amino acids. Germline V gene data show CDR1 as GTSNPN and CDR2 as SVGIG (reference sequence). The CDR3 nucleotides read TGTGCCTGGATTCCCCCGTTGGGGGGAAAATTTTCCTACAATGAGCAGTTCTTC. Translation gives CAWIPPLGGKFSYNEQFF.

This clone was counted between two and nine times. CDR3 nucleotides: TGTGCCAGCAGCTTGGTCGCGGTCCGGGCCCAGTACTTC. This gives the protein CASSLVAVRAQYF. J is TRBJ2-5 and V is TRBV5-6; D is unclear. The CDR3 extends over 13 amino acids. Germline CDR1 is SGHDT and CDR2 is YYEEEE. V gave up 0 bases and J gave up 9 bases, with 12 bases separating them.

This sequence joins TRBV7-2 and TRBJ2-5, with 7 nucleotides matching TRBD1. CDR3 size: 14 residues. The germline V gene has CDR1 SGHTA and CDR2 FQGNSA. J lost 11 bases, V lost 5 bases, and 14 bases had no gene match. The CDR3 bases are TGTGCCAGCAGCGAGGACAGGCGACCCGCGGTGCAGTACTTC. Its translation: CASSEDRRPAVQYF.

The chain combines TRBV5-6 with TRBJ1-4; the match to TRBD1 covers 8 bases. Germline CDR1 reads SGHDT; CDR2 reads YYEEEE. The CDR3 is 15 amino acids. V lost 0 bases and J lost 8; bases outside the gene matches: 6. The CDR3 DNA reads as TGTGCCAGCAGCTTGGGACAGGGGTTGCGAGAAAAACTGTTTTTT. It codes for CASSLGQGLREKLFF.

The rearrangement joins TRBV9 to TRBJ1-1; TRBD1 agrees at 7 bases. The CDR3 covers 13 residues. Losses at the gene ends were 3 bases for V and 5 bases for J; bases not matched to a gene: 4. Looked up from germline, CDR1 is SGDLS and CDR2 is YYNGEE. CDR3 sequence: CASSATGKTEAFF. CDR3 DNA sequence: TGTGCCAGCAGCGCGACAGGGAAAACTGAAGCTTTCTTT. Full variable domain (rest looked up from reference TRBV9 and TRBJ1-1): DSGVTQTPKHLITATGQRVTLRCSPRSGDLSVYWYQQSLDQGLQFLIQYYNGEERAKGNILERFSAQQFPDLHSELNLSSLELGDSALYFCASSATGKTEAFFGQGTRLTVV.

This chain joins TRBV7-2 and TRBJ2-3, with D perhaps TRBD2 (6 bases). CDR3 length: 14 residues. V was clipped by 5 bases and J by 5 bases, with 14 bases between them. In germline, CDR1 is SGHTA, CDR2 FQGNSA. The CDR3 coding sequence is TGTGCCAGCAGCCCTCGGGACTTTCGAGATACGCAGTATTTT. It translates to CASSPRDFRDTQYF.

V is TRBV6-4 and J is TRBJ1-2; D gene uncertain. Germline loops: CDR1 MRHNA, CDR2 SNTAGT. This CDR3 has 15 residues. V shed 2 bases and J shed 6 bases, with 16 bases lying between them. The CDR3, as DNA: TGTGCCAGCAGTGACCCGCCGTCCGGGGTCGATGGCTACACCTTC. This codes for CASSDPPSGVDGYTF.

The genes are TRBV4-2 and TRBJ1-6; a possible D gene is TRBD1 (5 bases). Germline V gives CDR1 LGHNA, CDR2 YNFKEQ. The V gene lost 1 base and the J gene lost 5 bases, with 9 bases spanning the gap. The CDR3 runs to 15 residues. The CDR3 coding sequence is TGTGCCAGCAGCCAAGGGGACGTAGATAATTCACCCCTCCACTTT. It codes for CASSQGDVDNSPLHF.

V usage is TRBV7-2 and J usage is TRBJ2-1, with D unclear. Trimming pared 1 base from V and 2 bases from J, leaving 3 bases between. From germline, CDR1 is SGHTA and CDR2 FQGNSA. The CDR3 extends over 13 amino acids. The CDR3 DNA follows: TGTGCCAGCAGCTTAGGGACCTACAATGAGCAGTTCTTC. Encoded protein: CASSLGTYNEQFF.

V and J are TRBV27 and TRBJ1-1; perhaps TRBD1 as D (5 bases). Trimming took 5 bases from V and 6 from J, leaving 16 bases between them. The CDR3 is 14 residues long. CDR1 is MNHEY and CDR2 is SMNVEV in the germline V gene (reference sequence). CDR3: CASSLRGIGAEAFF. CDR3 DNA: TGTGCCAGCAGTCTAAGGGGTATAGGAGCTGAAGCTTTCTTT.

CDR3 DNA sequence: TGTGCCAGCAGCTTAGAGCTAGCGGGAACTGGGGCCAACGTCCTGACTTTC. Amino acids: CASSLELAGTGANVLTF. This rearrangement joins TRBV13 to TRBJ2-6; 9 bases align to TRBD2. The J segment lost 2 bases and the V segment lost 1 base, leaving 3 bases of the junction unmatched. Germline-derived CDR1 and CDR2 are PRHDT and FYEKMQ (reference sequence). The CDR3 runs 17 residues.

The V gene is TRBV7-2, the J gene TRBJ1-5; perhaps TRBD1 as D (5 bases). This CDR3 has 15 residues. V lost 5 bases and J lost 0, with 11 bases in between. Germline V lookup: CDR1 SGHTA, CDR2 FQGNSA. The CDR3 DNA reads TGTGCCAGCAGCGGGGACTTCTTTAGCAATCAGCCCCAGCATTTT. Its translation is CASSGDFFSNQPQHF.

The chain links TRBV12-1 to TRBJ1-5; no DNA check was done on the table's D call, TRBD1. TRBV12-1 is classified as a pseudogene. The CDR3 is made up of 15 amino acids. The CDR3 protein is CASSFAPGQGQPQHF. CDR3 nucleotides: TGTGCCAGCAGCTTTGCCCCGGGACAGGGTCAGCCCCAGCATTTT.

The chain carries TRBV6-1 and TRBJ2-3; D remains unclear. Trimming removed 0 bases at V and 0 bases at J, with 10 bases between. This CDR3 comprises 16 residues. Germline-derived CDR1 and CDR2 are MNHNS and SASEGT. The CDR3 nucleotides are TGTGCCAGCAGTGAAGCCCCTAGGCGGAGCACAGATACGCAGTATTTT. Protein product: CASSEAPRRSTDTQYF.

V gene TRBV6-5 combines with J gene TRBJ2-1; 12 nucleotides align to TRBD2. The CDR3 sequence is 15 residues long. The V segment lost 7 bases and the J segment 5 bases; nucleotides outside the gene matches: 6. Looked up from germline, CDR1 is MNHEY and CDR2 is SVGAGI. CDR3 loop: CASTKLAGGNNEQFF. CDR3 nucleotide sequence: TGTGCCAGCACGAAACTAGCGGGGGGAAACAATGAGCAGTTCTTC.

A few counts support this clone. V gene TRBV27 combines with J gene TRBJ1-1, with D possibly matching TRBD1 (5 bases). This CDR3 is built from 15 residues. CDR1 and CDR2 from the germline V gene are MNHEY and SMNVEV (reference sequence). Trimming removed 5 bases at V and 0 bases at J, with 13 bases between. The CDR3: CASSLRRTLNTEAFF. The CDR3 DNA reads as TGTGCCAGCAGTCTCCGACGGACACTGAACACTGAAGCTTTCTTT.

The CDR3 spells CASSEAAAGSYYEQYF. The CDR3 DNA reads TGTGCCAGCAGTGAAGCCGCGGCAGGATCCTACTACGAGCAGTACTTC. This chain uses TRBV6-1 with TRBJ2-7; no clear D. CDR3 length: 16 residues. The ends were cut back, 0 bases at V and 3 bases at J, with 15 bases in the middle. Germline V gene sequence: CDR1 MNHNS, CDR2 SASEGT.